This T cell receptor (beta chain) was captured by sequencing in a study of blood T cell repertoires in COVID-19. About the study: PBMCs, B-cell-depleted T cells, or T cells were the source of the cDNA or gDNA that made up the material.

As processed by the authors: Amplifying reference gene primers gave estimates of nucleated cell counts. Sequenced by immunoSEQ multiplex PCR; TCRdb stores in-frame clones only, minus some. V, J and clone size derive from that table, while D and trimming were established from the DNA sequence. The sample has about 130,000 clones, roughly 90% seen once. Individuals aged about 18 to 100 years were recruited from 24 US areas. The clonotype originates from a woman between 45 and 60 years old who had recovered from COVID-19. Source material: PBMCs or T cells enriched from blood (not recorded which).

The CDR3 sequence: CASSYSQGLTEAFF. For the CDR3, the DNA is TGTGCCAGCAGTTACTCACAGGGCCTTACTGAAGCTTTCTTT. This chain links TRBV6-5 with TRBJ1-1; a weak D match, TRBD1 (6 bases). From germline, CDR1 is MNHEY and CDR2 SVGAGI. Trimming removed 0 bases from V and 5 bases from J, with 10 bases in between. This CDR3 has 14 residues.